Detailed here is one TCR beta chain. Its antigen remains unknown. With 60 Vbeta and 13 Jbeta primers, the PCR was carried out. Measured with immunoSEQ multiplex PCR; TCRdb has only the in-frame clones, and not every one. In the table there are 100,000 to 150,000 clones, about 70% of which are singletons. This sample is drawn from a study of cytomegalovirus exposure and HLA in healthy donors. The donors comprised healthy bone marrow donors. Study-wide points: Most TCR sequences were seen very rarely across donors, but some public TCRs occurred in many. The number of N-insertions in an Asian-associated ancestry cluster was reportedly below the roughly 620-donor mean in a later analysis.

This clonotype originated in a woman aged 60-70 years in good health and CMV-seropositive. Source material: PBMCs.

The CDR3 DNA sequence: TGTGCCAGCAGTCACAGGTTAGCCAAAAACATTCAGTACTTC. Translating it yields CASSHRLAKNIQYF. The chain carries TRBV7-2 and TRBJ2-4; TRBD1 is a possible D gene (5 bases). CDR3 length equals 14 residues. Germline CDR1 and CDR2: SGHTA and FQGNSA. V dropped 6 bases and J dropped 0 bases, with 9 bases sitting between them.